This T cell receptor beta chain was profiled in a study of OX40 agonist ivuxolimab in advanced cancers. Whole-study context: Earlier treatment with anti-PD-1, anti-PD-L1 or anti-CTLA-4 was permitted, and 35% to 45% had received some. A partial response was reached by three patients: one with hepatocellular carcinoma and two with cutaneous melanoma. General observations from the study: CD8+ T cells (on average) carried more expanded clones than CD4+ T cells.

Data came from immunoSEQ multiplex PCR; TCRdb stores just in-frame clones and leaves some out. The repertoire holds some 66,000 clones, around four fifths seen once, with approximately 2.5% in the top ten. This clone was detected a few times. Its target is unknown. Germline loops: CDR1 SGDLS, CDR2 YYNGEE. The CDR3 is 15 residues long. V lost 0 bases, J lost 5 bases, and 8 bases stayed unmatched. This specimen consisted of CD4+ or CD8+ T cells sorted from blood, obtained in a trial of the OX40 agonist ivuxolimab. The source of this sequence is an adult with an advanced solid tumor such as melanoma, head and neck, liver or kidney cancer. The chain has TRBV9 and TRBJ2-7; TRBD2 matches at 7 bases. CDR3 loop: CASSVVGREYDEQYF. Written as DNA, the CDR3 is TGTGCCAGCAGCGTAGTGGGGCGGGAGTATGACGAGCAGTACTTC.